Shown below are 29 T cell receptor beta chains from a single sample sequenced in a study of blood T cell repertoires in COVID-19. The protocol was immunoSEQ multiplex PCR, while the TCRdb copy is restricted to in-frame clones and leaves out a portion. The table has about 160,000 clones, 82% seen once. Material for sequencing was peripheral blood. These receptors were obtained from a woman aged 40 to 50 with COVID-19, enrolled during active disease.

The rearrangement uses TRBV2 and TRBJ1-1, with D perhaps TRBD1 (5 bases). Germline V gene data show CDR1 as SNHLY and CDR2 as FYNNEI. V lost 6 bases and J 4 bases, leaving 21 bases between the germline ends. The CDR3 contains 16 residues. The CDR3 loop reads CASSPGRRVVSTEAFF. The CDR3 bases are TGTGCCAGCAGCCCGGGACGGAGGGTTGTGAGCACTGAAGCTTTCTTT.

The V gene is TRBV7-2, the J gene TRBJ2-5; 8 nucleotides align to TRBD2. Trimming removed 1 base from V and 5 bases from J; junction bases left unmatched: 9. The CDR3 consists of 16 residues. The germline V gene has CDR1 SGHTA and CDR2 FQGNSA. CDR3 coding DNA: TGTGCCAGCAGCTTAGTTTCCGGGACTAGTACGGAGACCCAGTACTTC. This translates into CASSLVSGTSTETQYF.

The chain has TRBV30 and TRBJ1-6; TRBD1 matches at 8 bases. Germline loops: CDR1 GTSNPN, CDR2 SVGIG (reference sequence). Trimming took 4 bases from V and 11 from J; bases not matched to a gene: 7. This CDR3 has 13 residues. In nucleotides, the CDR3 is TGTGCCTGGAACCAGGGGGCGAGGACACCCCTCCACTTT. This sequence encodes CAWNQGARTPLHF.

CDR3 sequence reads: CASSQDRGPSYGYTF. The CDR3 DNA is TGTGCCAGCAGCCAAGATAGGGGGCCTTCGTATGGCTACACCTTC. The V and J genes are TRBV4-2 and TRBJ1-2; 7 bases are shared with TRBD1. The CDR3 extends over 15 amino acids. Germline-derived CDR1 and CDR2 are LGHNA and YNFKEQ. The V segment lost 0 bases and the J segment 5 bases; nucleotides outside the gene matches: 6.

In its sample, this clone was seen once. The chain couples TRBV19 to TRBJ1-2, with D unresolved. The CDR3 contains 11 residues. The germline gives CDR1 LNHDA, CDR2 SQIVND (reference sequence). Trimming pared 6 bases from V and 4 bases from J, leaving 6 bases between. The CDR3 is CASRGPYGYTF. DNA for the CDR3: TGTGCCAGTAGGGGCCCCTATGGCTACACCTTC.

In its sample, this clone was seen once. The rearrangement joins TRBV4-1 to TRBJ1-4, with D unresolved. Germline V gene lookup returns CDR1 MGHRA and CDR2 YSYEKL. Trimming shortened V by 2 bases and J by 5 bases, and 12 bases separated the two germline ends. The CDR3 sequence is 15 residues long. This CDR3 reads CASSQSAFGNEKLFF. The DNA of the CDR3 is TGCGCCAGCAGCCAAAGCGCGTTCGGCAATGAAAAACTGTTTTTT.

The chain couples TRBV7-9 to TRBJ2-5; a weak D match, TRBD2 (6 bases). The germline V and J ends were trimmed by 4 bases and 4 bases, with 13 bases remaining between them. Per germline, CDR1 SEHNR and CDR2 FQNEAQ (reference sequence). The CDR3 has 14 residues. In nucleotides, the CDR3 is TGTGCCAGCAGCTCCGGGAGTATTGGAGAGACCCAGTACTTC. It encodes CASSSGSIGETQYF. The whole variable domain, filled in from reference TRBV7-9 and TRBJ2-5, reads DTGVSQNPRHKITKRGQNVTFRCDPISEHNRLYWYRQTLGQGPEFLTYFQNEAQLEKSRLLSDRFSAERPKGSFSTLEIQRTEQGDSAMYLCASSSGSIGETQYFGPGTRLLVL.

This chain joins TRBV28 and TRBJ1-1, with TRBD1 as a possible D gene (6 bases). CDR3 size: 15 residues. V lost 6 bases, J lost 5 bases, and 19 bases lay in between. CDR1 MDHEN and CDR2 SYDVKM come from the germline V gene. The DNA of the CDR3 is TGTGCCAGCAGGCCCTGGGGTCAGGGGACGACTGAAGCTTTCTTT. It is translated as CASRPWGQGTTEAFF. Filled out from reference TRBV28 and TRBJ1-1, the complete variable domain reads DVKVTQSSRYLVKRTGEKVFLECVQDMDHENMFWYRQDPGLGLRLIYFSYDVKMKEKGDIPEGYSVSREKKERFSLILESASTNQTSMYLCASRPWGQGTTEAFFGQGTRLTVV.

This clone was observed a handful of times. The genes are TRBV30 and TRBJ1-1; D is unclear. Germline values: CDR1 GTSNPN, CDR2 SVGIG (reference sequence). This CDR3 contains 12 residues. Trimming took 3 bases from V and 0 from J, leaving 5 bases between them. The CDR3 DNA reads TGTGCCTGGAGCCAGATGAACACTGAAGCTTTCTTT. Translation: CAWSQMNTEAFF. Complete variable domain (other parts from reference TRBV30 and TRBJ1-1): SQTIHQWPATLVQPVGSPLSLECTVEGTSNPNLYWYRQAAGRGLQLLFYSVGIGQISSEVPQNLSASRPQDRQFILSSKKLLLSDSGFYLCAWSQMNTEAFFGQGTRLTVV.

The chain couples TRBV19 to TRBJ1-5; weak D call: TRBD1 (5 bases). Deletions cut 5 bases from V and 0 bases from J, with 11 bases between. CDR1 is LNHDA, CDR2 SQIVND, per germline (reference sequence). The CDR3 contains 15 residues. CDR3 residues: CASSVGGTSNQPQHF. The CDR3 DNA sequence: TGTGCCAGTAGTGTGGGGGGAACTAGCAATCAGCCCCAGCATTTT.

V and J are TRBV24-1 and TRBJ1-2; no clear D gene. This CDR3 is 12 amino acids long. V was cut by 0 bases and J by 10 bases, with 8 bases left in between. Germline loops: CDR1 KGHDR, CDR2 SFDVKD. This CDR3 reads CATSDLGGYYTF. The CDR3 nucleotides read TGTGCCACCAGTGATTTGGGCGGTTACTACACCTTC.

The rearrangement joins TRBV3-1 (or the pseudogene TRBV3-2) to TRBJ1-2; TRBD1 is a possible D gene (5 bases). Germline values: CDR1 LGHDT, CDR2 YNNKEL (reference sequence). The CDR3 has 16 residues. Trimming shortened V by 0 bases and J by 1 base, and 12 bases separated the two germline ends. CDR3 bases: TGTGCCAGCAGCCAAGAAGGAGGGGCCCTTAACTATGGCTACACCTTC. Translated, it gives CASSQEGGALNYGYTF.

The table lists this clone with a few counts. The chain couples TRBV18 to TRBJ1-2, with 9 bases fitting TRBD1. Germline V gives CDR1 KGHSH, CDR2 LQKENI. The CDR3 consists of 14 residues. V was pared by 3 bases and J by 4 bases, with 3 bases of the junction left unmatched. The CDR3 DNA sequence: TGTGCCAGCTCACCGGGGACAGGGACCTATGGCTACACCTTC. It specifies CASSPGTGTYGYTF.

CDR3 bases: TGTGCCAGCAGTTACGATCGGGAGTCTGGGGCCAACGTCCTGACTTTC. It specifies CASSYDRESGANVLTF. V and J are TRBV6-5 and TRBJ2-6, with D perhaps TRBD2 (6 bases). Germline V lookup: CDR1 MNHEY, CDR2 SVGAGI. The CDR3 consists of 16 residues. Between the trimmed V and J ends, which lost 2 bases and 1 base, there was a span of 9 bases.

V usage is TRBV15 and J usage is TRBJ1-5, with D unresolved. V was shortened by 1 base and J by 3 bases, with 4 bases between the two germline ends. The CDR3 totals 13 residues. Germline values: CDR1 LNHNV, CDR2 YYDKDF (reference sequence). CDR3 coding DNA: TGTGCCACCAGCAGAGGTTACAATCAGCCCCAGCATTTT. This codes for CATSRGYNQPQHF.

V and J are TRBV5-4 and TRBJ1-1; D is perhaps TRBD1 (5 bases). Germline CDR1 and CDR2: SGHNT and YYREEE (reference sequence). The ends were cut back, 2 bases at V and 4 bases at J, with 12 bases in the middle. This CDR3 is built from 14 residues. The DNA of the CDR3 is TGTGCCAGCAGCTTTAAGGGGCAAACCACTGAAGCTTTCTTT. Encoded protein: CASSFKGQTTEAFF.

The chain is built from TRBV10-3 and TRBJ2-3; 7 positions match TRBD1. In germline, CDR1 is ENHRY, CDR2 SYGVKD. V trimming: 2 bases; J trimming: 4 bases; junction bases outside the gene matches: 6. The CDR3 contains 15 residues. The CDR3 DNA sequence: TGTGCCATCAGTGAGCGGGACAGTCCCCCAGATACGCAGTATTTT. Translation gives CAISERDSPPDTQYF.

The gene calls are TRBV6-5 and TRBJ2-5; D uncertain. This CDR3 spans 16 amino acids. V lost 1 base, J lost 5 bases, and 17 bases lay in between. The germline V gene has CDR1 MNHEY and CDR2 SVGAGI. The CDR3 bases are TGTGCCAGCAGTTACTATCAGGCCTCTCCAATCGAGACCCAGTACTTC. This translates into CASSYYQASPIETQYF.

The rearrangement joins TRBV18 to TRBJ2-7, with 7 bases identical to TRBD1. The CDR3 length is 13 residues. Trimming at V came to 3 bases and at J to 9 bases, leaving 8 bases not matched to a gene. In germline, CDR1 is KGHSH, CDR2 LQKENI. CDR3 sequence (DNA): TGTGCCAGCTCACCGGGACAGACCGACGGGCAGTACGTC. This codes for CASSPGQTDGQYV.

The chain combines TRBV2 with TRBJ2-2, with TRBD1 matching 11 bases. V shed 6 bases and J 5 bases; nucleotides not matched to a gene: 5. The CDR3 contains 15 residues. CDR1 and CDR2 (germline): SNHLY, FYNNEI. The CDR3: CASSSGTGGTGELFF. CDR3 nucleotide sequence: TGTGCCAGCAGCTCCGGGACAGGGGGGACCGGGGAGCTGTTTTTT.

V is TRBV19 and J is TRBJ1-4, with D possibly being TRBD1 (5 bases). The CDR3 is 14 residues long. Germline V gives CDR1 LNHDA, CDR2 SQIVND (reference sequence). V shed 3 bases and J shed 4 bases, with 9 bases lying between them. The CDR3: CASSMGQINEKLFF. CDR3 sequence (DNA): TGTGCCAGTAGTATGGGGCAGATTAATGAAAAACTGTTTTTT.

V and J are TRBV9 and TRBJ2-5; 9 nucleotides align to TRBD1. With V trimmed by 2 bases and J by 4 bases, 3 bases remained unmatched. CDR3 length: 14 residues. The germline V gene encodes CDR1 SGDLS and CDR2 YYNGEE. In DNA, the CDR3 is TGTGCCAGCAGCGTCTCGACAGGGGGAGAGACCCAGTACTTC. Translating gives CASSVSTGGETQYF. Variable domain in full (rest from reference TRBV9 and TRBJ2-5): DSGVTQTPKHLITATGQRVTLRCSPRSGDLSVYWYQQSLDQGLQFLIQYYNGEERAKGNILERFSAQQFPDLHSELNLSSLELGDSALYFCASSVSTGGETQYFGPGTRLLVL.

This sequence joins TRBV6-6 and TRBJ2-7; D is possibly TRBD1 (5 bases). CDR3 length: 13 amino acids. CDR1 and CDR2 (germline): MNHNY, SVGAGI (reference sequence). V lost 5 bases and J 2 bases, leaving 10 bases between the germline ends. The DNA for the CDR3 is TGTGCCAGCAGTCCAGGGTCGGCCTACGAGCAGTACTTC. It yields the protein CASSPGSAYEQYF.

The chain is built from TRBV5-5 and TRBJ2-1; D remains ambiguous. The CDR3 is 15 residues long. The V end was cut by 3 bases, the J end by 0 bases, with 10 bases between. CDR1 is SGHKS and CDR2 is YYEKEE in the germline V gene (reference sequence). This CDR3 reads CASSSTPSSYNEQFF. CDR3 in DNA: TGTGCCAGCAGCTCCACTCCAAGCTCCTACAATGAGCAGTTCTTC.

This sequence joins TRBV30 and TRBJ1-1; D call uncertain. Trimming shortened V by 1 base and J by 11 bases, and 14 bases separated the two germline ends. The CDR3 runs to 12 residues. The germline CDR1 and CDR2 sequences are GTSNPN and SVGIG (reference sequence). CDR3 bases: TGTGCCTGGAGTGACTCTCTCTTATGGGCTTTCTTT. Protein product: CAWSDSLLWAFF.

DNA of the CDR3: TGTGCCAGCAGCACAAGCGTAAGGGGGACTGAAGCTTTCTTT. It encodes CASSTSVRGTEAFF. V gene TRBV2 combines with J gene TRBJ1-1; tentatively, D is TRBD1 (6 bases). The CDR3 has 14 residues. V lost 6 bases to trimming and J lost 5 bases, with 16 bases between them. Germline CDR1 and CDR2: SNHLY and FYNNEI. The entire variable domain, with the rest obtained from reference TRBV2 and TRBJ1-1, is as follows: EPEVTQTPSHQVTQMGQEVILRCVPISNHLYFYWYRQILGQKVEFLVSFYNNEISEKSEIFDDQFSVERPDGSNFTLKIRSTKLEDSAMYFCASSTSVRGTEAFFGQGTRLTVV.

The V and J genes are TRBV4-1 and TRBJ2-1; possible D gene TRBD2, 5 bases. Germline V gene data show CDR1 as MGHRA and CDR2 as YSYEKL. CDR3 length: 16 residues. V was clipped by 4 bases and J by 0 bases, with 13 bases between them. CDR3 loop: CASSRYGESSYNEQFF. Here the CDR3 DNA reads TGCGCCAGCAGCCGATACGGGGAGAGCTCCTACAATGAGCAGTTCTTC.

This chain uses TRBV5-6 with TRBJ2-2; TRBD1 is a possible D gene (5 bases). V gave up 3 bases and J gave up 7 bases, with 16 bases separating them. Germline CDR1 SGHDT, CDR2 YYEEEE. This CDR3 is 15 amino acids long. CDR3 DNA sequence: TGTGCCAGCAGCTCAGCCGTGGGGCATCGCGGGGAGCTGTTTTTT. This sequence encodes CASSSAVGHRGELFF. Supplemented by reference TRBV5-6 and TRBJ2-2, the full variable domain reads DAGVTQSPTHLIKTRGQQVTLRCSPKSGHDTVSWYQQALGQGPQFIFQYYEEEERQRGNFPDRFSGHQFPNYSSELNVNALLLGDSALYLCASSSAVGHRGELFFGEGSRLTVL.

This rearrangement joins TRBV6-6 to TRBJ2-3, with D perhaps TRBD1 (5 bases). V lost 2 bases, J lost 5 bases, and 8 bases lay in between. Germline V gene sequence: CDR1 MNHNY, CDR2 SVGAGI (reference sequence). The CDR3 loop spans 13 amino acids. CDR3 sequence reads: CASSYGAKDTQYF. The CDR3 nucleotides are TGTGCCAGCAGTTACGGGGCGAAAGATACGCAGTATTTT.